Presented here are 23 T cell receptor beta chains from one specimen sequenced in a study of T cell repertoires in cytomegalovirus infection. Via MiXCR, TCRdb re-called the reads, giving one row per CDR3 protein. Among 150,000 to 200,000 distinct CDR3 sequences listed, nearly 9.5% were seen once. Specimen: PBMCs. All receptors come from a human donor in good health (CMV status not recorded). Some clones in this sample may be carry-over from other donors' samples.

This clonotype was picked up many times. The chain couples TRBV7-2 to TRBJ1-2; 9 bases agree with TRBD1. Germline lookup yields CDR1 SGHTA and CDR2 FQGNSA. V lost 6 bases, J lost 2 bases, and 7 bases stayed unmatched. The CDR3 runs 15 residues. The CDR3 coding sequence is TGTGCCAGCAGTCTAAGGGGGACAGGGAACTATGGCTACACCTTC. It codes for CASSLRGTGNYGYTF.

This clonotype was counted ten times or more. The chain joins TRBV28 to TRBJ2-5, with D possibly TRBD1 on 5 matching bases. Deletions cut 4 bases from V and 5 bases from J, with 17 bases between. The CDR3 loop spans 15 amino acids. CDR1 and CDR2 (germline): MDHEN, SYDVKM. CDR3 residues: CASSSVQGVLETQYF. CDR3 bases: TGTGCCAGCAGTTCCGTCCAAGGGGTATTGGAGACCCAGTACTTC.

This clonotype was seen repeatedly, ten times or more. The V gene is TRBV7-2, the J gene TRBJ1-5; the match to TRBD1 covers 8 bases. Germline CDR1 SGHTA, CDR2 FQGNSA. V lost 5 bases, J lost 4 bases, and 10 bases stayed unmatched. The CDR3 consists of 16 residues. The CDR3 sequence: CASSNPAGQANQPQHF. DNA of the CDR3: TGTGCCAGCAGCAATCCCGCGGGACAGGCTAATCAGCCCCAGCATTTT.

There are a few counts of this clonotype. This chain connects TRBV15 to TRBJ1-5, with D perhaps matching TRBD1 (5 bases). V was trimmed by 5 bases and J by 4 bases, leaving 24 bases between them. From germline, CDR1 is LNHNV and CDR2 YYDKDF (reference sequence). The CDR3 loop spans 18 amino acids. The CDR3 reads CATSQRGGGLSLNQPQHF. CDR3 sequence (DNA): TGTGCCACCAGCCAGAGAGGCGGGGGATTGTCCCTTAATCAGCCCCAGCATTTT.

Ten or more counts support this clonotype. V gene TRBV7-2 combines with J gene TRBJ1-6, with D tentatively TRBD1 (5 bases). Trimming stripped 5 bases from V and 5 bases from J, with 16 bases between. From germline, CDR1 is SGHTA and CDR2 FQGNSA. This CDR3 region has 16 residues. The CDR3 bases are TGTGCCAGCAGCGCTGGGCCGGCAGGGAATAATTCACCCCTCCACTTT. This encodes CASSAGPAGNNSPLHF.

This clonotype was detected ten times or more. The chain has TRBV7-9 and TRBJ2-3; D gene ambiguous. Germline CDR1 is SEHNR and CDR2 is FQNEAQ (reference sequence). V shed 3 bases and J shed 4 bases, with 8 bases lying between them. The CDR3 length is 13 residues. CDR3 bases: TGTGCCAGCAGCTTGCCTTCAGCAGATACGCAGTATTTT. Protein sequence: CASSLPSADTQYF. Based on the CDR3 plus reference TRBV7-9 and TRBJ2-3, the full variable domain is DTGVSQNPRHKITKRGQNVTFRCDPISEHNRLYWYRQTLGQGPEFLTYFQNEAQLEKSRLLSDRFSAERPKGSFSTLEIQRTEQGDSAMYLCASSLPSADTQYFGPGTRLTVL.

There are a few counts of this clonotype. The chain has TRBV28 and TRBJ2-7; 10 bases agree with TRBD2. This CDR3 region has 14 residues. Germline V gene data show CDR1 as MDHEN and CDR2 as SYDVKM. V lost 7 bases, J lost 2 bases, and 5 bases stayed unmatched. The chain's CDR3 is CASIWSGRAYEQYF. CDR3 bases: TGTGCCAGCATTTGGAGCGGGAGGGCCTACGAGCAGTACTTC. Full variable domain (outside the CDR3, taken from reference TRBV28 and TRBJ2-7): DVKVTQSSRYLVKRTGEKVFLECVQDMDHENMFWYRQDPGLGLRLIYFSYDVKMKEKGDIPEGYSVSREKKERFSLILESASTNQTSMYLCASIWSGRAYEQYFGPGTRLTVT.

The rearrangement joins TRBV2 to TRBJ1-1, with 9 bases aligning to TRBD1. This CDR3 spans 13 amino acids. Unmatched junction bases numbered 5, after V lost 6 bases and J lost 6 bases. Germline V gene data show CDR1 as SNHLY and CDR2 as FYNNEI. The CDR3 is CASSRQGGSEAFF. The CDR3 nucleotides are TGTGCCAGCAGCCGACAGGGGGGGTCTGAAGCTTTCTTT.

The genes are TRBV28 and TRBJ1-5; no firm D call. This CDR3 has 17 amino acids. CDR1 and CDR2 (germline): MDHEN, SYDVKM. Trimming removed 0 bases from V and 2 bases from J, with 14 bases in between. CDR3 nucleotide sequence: TGTGCCAGCAGTTTATGGGTCTCGAGGGCTGGCAATCAGCCCCAGCATTTT. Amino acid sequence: CASSLWVSRAGNQPQHF.

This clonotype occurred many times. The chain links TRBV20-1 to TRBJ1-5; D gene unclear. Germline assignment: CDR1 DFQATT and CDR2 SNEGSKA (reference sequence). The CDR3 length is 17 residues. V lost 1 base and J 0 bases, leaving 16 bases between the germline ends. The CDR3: CSARALRVLSSNQPQHF. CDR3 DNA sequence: TGCAGTGCTAGAGCTTTAAGGGTGCTCAGTAGCAATCAGCCCCAGCATTTT.

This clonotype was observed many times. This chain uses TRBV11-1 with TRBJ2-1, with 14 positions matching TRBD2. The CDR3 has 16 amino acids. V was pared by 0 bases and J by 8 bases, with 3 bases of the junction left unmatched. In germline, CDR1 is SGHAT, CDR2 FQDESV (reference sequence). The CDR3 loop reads CASSLALGLAGDEQFF. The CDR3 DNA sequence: TGTGCCAGCAGCTTAGCGCTGGGACTAGCGGGAGATGAGCAGTTCTTC. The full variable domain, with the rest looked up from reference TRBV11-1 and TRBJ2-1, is EAEVAQSPRYKITEKSQAVAFWCDPISGHATLYWYRQILGQGPELLVQFQDESVVDDSQLPKDRFSAERLKGVDSTLKIQPAELGDSAMYLCASSLALGLAGDEQFFGPGTRLTVL.

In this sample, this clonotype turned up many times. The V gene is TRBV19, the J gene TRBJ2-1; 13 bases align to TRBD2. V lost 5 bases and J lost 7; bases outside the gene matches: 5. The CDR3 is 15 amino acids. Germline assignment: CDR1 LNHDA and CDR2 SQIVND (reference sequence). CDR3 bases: TGTGCCAGTAGTGGTGGGACTAGCGGGGCAAATGAGCAGTTCTTC. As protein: CASSGGTSGANEQFF.

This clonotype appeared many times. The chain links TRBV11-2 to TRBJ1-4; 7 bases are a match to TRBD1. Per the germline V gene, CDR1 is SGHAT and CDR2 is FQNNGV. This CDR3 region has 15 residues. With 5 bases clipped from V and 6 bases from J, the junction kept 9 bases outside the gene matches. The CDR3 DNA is TGTGCCAGCAGCCGGGACAGAATGATGGATGAAAAACTGTTTTTT. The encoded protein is CASSRDRMMDEKLFF.

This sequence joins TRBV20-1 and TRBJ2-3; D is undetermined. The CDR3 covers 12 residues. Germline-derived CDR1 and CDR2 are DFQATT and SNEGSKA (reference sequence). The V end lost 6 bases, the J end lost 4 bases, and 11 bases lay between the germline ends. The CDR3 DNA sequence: TGCAGTGCGGCCCCGGACGCAGATACGCAGTATTTT. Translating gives CSAAPDADTQYF.

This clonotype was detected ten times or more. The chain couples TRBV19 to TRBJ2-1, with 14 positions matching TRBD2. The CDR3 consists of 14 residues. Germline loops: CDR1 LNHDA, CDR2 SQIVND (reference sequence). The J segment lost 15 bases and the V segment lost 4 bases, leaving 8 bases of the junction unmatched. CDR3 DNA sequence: TGTGCCAGTAGTAGGGGGGGACTAGCGGGAGACTTGTTCTTC. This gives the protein CASSRGGLAGDLFF.

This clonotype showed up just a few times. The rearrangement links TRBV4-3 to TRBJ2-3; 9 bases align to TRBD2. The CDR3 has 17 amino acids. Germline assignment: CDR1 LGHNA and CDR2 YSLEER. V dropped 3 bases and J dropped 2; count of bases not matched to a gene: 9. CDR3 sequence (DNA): TGCGCCAGCAGCCATCAAAGCGGCGGGAGGGCCACAGATACGCAGTATTTT. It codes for CASSHQSGGRATDTQYF.

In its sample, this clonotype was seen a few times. As DNA, the CDR3 is TGCAGCGTAGAAACAGGGGTGGATGAAAAACTGTTTTTT. Translation: CSVETGVDEKLFF. J is TRBJ1-4 and V is TRBV29-1; 7 nucleotides match TRBD1. The CDR3 is 13 residues long. Looked up from germline, CDR1 is SQVTM and CDR2 is ANQGSEA. V lost 6 bases and J lost 6; bases outside the gene matches: 7.

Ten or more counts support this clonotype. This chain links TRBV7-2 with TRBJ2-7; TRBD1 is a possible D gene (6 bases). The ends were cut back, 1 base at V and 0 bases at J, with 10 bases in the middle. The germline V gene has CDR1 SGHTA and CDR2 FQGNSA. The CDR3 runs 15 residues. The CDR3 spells CASSLVGRGSYEQYF. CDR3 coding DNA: TGTGCCAGCAGCTTAGTTGGCAGGGGCTCCTACGAGCAGTACTTC.

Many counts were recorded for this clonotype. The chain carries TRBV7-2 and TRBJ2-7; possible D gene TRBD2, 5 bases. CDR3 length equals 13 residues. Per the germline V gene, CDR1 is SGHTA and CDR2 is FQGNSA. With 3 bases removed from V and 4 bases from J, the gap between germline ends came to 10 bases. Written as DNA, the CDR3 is TGTGCCAGCAGCTTGGCCGGGGTGTACGAGCAGTACTTC. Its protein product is CASSLAGVYEQYF.

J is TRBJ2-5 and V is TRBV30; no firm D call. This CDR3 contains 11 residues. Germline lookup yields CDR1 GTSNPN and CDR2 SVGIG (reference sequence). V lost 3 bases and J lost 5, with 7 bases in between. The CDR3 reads CAWRQSETQYF. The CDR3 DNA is TGTGCCTGGAGACAGAGTGAGACCCAGTACTTC.

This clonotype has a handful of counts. CDR3 sequence reads: CASLAIINYGYTF. CDR3 DNA: TGTGCCAGCCTAGCGATCATCAACTATGGCTACACCTTC. This chain connects TRBV2 to TRBJ1-2; the D is unclear. Looked up from germline, CDR1 is SNHLY and CDR2 is FYNNEI. CDR3 size: 13 residues. Trimming stripped 8 bases from V and 2 bases from J, with 12 bases between.

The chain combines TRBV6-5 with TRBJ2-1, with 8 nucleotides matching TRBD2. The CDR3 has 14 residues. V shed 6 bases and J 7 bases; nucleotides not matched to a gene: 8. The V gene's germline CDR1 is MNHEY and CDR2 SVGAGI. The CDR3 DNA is TGTGCCAGCAGGATAGCGGGACGCCAGAATGAGCAGTTCTTC. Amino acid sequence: CASRIAGRQNEQFF.

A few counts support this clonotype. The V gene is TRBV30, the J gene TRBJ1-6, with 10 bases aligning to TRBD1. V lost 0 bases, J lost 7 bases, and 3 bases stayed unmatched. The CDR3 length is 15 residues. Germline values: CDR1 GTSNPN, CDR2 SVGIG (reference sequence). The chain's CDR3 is CAWSVGTGVNSPLHF. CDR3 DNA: TGTGCCTGGAGTGTCGGGACAGGGGTAAATTCACCCCTCCACTTT.